The present T cell receptor (beta chain) was sequenced within a study of response to subunit inactivated influenza vaccine. Overall study findings and caveats: Authors suggested that a seasonal influenza vaccination recruits few new T cells each time.

From the RT-PCR reads, TCRdb called clonotypes with MiXCR, one entry per CDR3 protein. This table has hundreds of thousands of distinct CDR3 sequences, 15% to 18% appearing once. This clonotype came up a few times. What it binds is unknown. V lost 5 bases to trimming and J lost 7 bases, with 18 bases between them. The CDR3 contains 15 residues. The V gene's germline CDR1 is MDHEN and CDR2 SYDVKM. This material consisted of PBMCs from blood, taken about 13 days after vaccination. This receptor was obtained from a man aged 50 or older who received an inactivated influenza vaccine. The chain has TRBV28 and TRBJ2-1; D is possibly TRBD1 or TRBD2 (5 bases each). CDR3 amino acids: CASSLTRGLRNEQFF. CDR3 sequence (DNA): TGTGCCAGCAGTCTCACTAGGGGCCTTCGGAATGAGCAGTTCTTC.